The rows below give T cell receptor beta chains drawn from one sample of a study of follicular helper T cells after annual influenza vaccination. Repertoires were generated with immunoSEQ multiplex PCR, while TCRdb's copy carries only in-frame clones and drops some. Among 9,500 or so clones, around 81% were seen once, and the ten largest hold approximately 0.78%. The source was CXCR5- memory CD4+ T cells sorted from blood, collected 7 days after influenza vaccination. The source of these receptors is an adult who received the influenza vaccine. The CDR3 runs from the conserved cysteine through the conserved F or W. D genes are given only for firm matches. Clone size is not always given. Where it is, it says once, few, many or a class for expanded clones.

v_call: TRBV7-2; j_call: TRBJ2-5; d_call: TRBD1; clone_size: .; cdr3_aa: CASSPGQGSETQYF; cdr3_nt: TGTGCCAGCAGCCCGGGACAGGGGTCAGAGACCCAGTACTTC
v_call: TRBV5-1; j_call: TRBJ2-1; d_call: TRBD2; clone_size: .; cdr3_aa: CASSPTPSGGQYNEQFF; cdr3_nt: TGCGCCAGCAGCCCGACCCCTAGCGGGGGCCAGTACAATGAGCAGTTCTTC
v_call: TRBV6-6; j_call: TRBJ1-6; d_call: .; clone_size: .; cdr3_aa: CASSHMESPLHF; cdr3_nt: TGTGCCAGCAGTCACATGGAATCACCCCTCCACTTT
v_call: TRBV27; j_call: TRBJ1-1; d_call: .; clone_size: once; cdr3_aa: CASQRLGPRGSTEAFF; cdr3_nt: TGTGCCAGCCAGAGGTTGGGACCACGGGGAAGCACTGAAGCTTTCTTT
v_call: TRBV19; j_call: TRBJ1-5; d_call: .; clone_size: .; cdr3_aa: CASSPLVGADQPQHF; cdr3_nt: TGTGCCAGTAGTCCTCTGGTGGGGGCGGATCAGCCCCAGCATTTT
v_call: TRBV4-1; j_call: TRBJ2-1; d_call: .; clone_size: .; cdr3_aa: CASSQDGGGLSYNGQFF; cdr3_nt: TGCGCCAGCAGCCAAGATGGGGGCGGACTATCCTACAATGGGCAGTTCTTC
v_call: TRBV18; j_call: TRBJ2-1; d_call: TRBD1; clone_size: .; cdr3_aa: CASSLEGQGYNEQFF; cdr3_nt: TGTGCCAGCTCCCTGGAGGGACAGGGGTACAATGAGCAGTTCTTC
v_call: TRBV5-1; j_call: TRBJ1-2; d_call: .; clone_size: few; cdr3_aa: CASSNQYGYTF; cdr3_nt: TGCGCCAGCTCCAACCAATATGGCTACACCTTC
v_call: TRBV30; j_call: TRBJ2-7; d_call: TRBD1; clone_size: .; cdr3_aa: CAWSEGTELYEQYF; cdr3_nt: TGTGCCTGGAGCGAGGGGACAGAACTTTACGAGCAGTACTTC
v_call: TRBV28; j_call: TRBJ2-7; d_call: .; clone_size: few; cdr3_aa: CASGGHFEQYF; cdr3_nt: TGTGCCTCCGGGGGTCACTTCGAGCAGTACTTC
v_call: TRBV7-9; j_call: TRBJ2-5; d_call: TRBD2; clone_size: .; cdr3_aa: CASSLGTSGSQETQYF; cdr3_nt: TGTGCCAGCAGCCTCGGGACTAGCGGGAGCCAAGAGACCCAGTACTTC
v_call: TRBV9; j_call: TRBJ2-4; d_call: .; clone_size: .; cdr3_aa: CASTSDAKTSNIQYF; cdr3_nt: TGTGCCAGCACCTCGGACGCCAAAACGTCCAACATTCAGTACTTC
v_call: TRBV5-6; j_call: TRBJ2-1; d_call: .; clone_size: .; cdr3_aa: CASSSRSSYNEQFF; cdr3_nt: TGTGCCAGCAGCTCCCGGAGCTCCTACAATGAGCAGTTCTTC
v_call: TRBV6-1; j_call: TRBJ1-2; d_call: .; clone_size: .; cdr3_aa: CASSEESLGLGYTF; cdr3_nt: TGTGCCAGCAGTGAAGAATCCTTAGGGCTAGGCTACACCTTC
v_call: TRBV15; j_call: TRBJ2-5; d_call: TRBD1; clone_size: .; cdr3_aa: CATSIYRGQETQYF; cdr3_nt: TGTGCCACCAGCATATACAGGGGACAAGAGACCCAGTACTTC
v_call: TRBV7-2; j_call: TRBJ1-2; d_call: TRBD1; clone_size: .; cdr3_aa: CASGRQGSPYGYTF; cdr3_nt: TGTGCCAGCGGACGACAGGGGAGCCCCTATGGCTACACCTTC
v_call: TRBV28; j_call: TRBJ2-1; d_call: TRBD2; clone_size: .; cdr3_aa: CASSNGGSGYNEQFF; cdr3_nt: TGTGCCAGCAGTAATGGCGGGAGTGGTTACAATGAGCAGTTCTTC
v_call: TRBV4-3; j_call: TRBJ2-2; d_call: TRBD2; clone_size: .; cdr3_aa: CASSLQTSGNTGELFF; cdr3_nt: TGCGCCAGCAGCCTCCAGACTAGCGGGAACACCGGGGAGCTGTTTTTT
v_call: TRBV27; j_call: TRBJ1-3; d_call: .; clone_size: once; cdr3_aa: CASRNTGGNTIYF; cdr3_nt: TGTGCCAGCAGAAACACAGGGGGAAACACCATATATTTT
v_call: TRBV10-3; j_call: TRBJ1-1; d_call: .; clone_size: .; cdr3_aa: CAISGHGGNTEAFF; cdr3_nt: TGTGCCATCAGTGGACATGGAGGGAACACTGAAGCTTTCTTT
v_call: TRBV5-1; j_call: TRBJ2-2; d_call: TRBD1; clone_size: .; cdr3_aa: CASSPGTGGRTGELFF; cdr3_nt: TGCGCCAGCAGCCCTGGGACAGGGGGCAGAACCGGGGAGCTGTTTTTT
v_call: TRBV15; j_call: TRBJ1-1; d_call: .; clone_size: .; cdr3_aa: CATSRDRGYGAFF; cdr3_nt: TGTGCCACCAGCAGAGATCGGGGGTATGGAGCTTTCTTT
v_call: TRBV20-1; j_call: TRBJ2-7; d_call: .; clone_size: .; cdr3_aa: CSAQDNYEQYF; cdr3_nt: TGCAGTGCACAGGACAACTACGAGCAGTACTTC
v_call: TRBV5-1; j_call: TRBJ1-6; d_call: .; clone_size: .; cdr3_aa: CASSLEAGNSPLHF; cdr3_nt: TGCGCCAGCAGCTTGGAGGCGGGAAATTCACCCCTCCACTTT
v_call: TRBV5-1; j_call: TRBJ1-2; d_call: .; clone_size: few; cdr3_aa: CASKMDSSNYGYTF; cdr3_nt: TGCGCCAGCAAGATGGACAGCTCTAACTATGGCTACACCTTC
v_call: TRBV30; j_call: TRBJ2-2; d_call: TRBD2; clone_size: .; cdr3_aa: CAWRLAGAANTGELFF; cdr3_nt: TGTGCCTGGAGACTAGCGGGAGCGGCGAACACCGGGGAGCTGTTTTTT
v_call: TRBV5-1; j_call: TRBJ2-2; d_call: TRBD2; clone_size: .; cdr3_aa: CASSQTVAGGTGELFF; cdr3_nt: TGCGCCAGCAGCCAAACCGTAGCGGGAGGGACCGGGGAGCTGTTTTTT
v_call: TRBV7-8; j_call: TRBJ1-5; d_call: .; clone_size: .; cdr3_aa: CASSDVGNQPQHF; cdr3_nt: TGTGCCAGCTCCGACGTGGGCAATCAGCCCCAGCATTTT
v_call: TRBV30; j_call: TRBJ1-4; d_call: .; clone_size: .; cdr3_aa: CAWRSQVEKLFF; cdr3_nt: TGTGCCTGGAGATCCCAGGTTGAAAAACTGTTTTTT
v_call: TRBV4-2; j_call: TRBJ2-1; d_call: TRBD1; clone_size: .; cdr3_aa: CASSQDRRQGEDSYNEQFF; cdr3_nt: TGTGCCAGCAGCCAAGATCGGCGACAGGGGGAAGACTCCTACAATGAGCAGTTCTTC
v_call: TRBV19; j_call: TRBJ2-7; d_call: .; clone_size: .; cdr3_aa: CASSTTDLSYEQYF; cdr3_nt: TGTGCCAGTAGTACGACAGATCTTTCCTACGAGCAGTACTTC
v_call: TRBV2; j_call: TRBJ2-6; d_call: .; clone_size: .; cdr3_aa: CASSESRAGANVLTF; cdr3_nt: TGTGCCAGCAGTGAATCGAGAGCTGGGGCCAACGTCCTGACTTTC
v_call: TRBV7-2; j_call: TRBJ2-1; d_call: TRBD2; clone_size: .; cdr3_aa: CASSLRTSGRRSSYNEQFF; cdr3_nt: TGTGCCAGCAGCCTAAGGACTAGCGGGAGGCGGAGCTCCTACAATGAGCAGTTCTTC
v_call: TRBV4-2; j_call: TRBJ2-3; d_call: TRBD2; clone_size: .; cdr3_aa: CASSSGLDNTDTQYF; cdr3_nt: TGTGCCAGCAGCTCGGGACTAGATAACACAGATACGCAGTATTTT
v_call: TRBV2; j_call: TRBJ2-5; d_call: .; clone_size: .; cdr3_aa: CAKGTVQETQYF; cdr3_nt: TGTGCCAAAGGAACAGTCCAAGAGACCCAGTACTTC
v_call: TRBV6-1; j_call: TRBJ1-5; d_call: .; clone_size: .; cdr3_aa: CASSVARARSNQPQHF; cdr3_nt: TGTGCCAGCAGTGTAGCGAGGGCAAGGAGCAATCAGCCCCAGCATTTT
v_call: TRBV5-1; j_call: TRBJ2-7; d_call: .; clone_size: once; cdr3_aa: CASSFRTGEVAHEQYF; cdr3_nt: TGCGCCAGCAGCTTTAGAACCGGGGAAGTCGCCCACGAGCAGTACTTC
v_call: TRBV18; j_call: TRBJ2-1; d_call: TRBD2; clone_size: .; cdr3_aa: CASQAGGRSYNEQFF; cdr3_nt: TGTGCCAGCCAAGCGGGAGGGCGGTCCTACAATGAGCAGTTCTTC
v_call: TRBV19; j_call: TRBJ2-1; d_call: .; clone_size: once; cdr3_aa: CASSIRLQNEQFF; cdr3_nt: TGTGCCAGTAGTATAAGACTACAAAATGAGCAGTTCTTC
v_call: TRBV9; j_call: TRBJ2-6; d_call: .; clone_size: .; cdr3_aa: CASSVVDRDWAGANVLTF; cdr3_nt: TGTGCCAGCAGCGTCGTAGACAGGGACTGGGCTGGGGCCAACGTCCTGACTTTC
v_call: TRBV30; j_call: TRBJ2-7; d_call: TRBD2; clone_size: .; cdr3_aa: CAWSPLAGGYEQYF; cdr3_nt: TGTGCCTGGAGTCCACTAGCGGGGGGCTACGAGCAGTACTTC
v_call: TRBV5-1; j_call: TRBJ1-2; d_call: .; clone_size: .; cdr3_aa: CASSAQGDYGYTF; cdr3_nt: TGCGCCAGCTCGGCCCAGGGCGACTATGGCTACACCTTC
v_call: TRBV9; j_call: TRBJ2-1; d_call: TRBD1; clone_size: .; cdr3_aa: CASSITADRVNEQFF; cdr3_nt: TGTGCCAGCTCCATCACAGCGGACAGGGTGAATGAGCAGTTCTTC
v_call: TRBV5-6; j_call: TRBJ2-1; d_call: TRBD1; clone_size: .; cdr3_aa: CASSPWTGNEQFF; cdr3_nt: TGTGCCAGCAGCCCATGGACAGGAAATGAGCAGTTCTTC
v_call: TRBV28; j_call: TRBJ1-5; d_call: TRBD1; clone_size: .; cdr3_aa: CASSFGGQGGQPQHF; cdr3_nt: TGTGCCAGCAGTTTCGGAGGGCAGGGGGGACAGCCCCAGCATTTT
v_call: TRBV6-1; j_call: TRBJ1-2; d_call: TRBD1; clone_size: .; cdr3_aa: CASSEAGGGQGGYGYTF; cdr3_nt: TGTGCCAGCAGTGAAGCAGGTGGCGGACAGGGGGGGTATGGCTACACCTTC
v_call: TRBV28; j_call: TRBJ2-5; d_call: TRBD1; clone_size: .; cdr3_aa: CASSSGQGETQYF; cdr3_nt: TGTGCCAGTTCCTCGGGACAGGGGGAGACCCAGTACTTC
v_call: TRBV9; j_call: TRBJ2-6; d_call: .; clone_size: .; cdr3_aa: CASSPRGAGANVLTF; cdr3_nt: TGTGCCAGCAGCCCTAGGGGGGCTGGGGCCAACGTCCTGACTTTC
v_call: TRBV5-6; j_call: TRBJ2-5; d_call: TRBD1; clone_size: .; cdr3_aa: CASSLDRTGGFGQETQYF; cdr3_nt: TGTGCCAGCAGCTTGGATAGGACAGGGGGCTTCGGGCAAGAGACCCAGTACTTC
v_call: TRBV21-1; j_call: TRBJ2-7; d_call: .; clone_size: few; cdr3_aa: CASSKVIREGRDEQYF; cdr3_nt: TGTGCCAGCAGCAAAGTGATCCGGGAGGGCCGGGACGAGCAGTACTTC
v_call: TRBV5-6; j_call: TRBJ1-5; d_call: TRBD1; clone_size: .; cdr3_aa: CASSWGTGGNQPQHF; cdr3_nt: TGTGCCAGCAGCTGGGGGACAGGAGGCAATCAGCCCCAGCATTTT